These T cell receptor beta chains were read from a single sample in a study of blood T cell repertoires in COVID-19. The table came from immunoSEQ multiplex PCR; TCRdb's copy has only in-frame clones and leaves some out. This table holds a few hundred thousand clones, approximately 88% found once. What was sequenced was peripheral blood. These TCRs come from a woman aged 25-40 years who had recovered from COVID-19. Each CDR3 is given with its conserved first and last residue. The order of the fields is J gene, V gene, D gene, CDR3 protein. The D gene is left open where the match is weak.

>TRBJ1-2|TRBV7-3|NA
CASSLTSGYGYTF
>TRBJ1-4|TRBV2|NA
CASSPKEKLFF
>TRBJ2-3|TRBV3-1/TRBV3-2|TRBD1
CASSPGQGTDTQYF
>TRBJ2-5|TRBV7-8|TRBD2
CASSSVTSGGAETQYF
>TRBJ2-7|TRBV3-1/TRBV3-2|TRBD1
CASSQNAGQGNYEQYF
>TRBJ2-5|TRBV2|NA
CASSPDWEETQYF
>TRBJ2-3|TRBV6-5|NA
CASSLARDTQYF
>TRBJ2-1|TRBV5-8|NA
CASSLANEGRGEQFF
>TRBJ1-2|TRBV30|NA
CAWRKRGSSVYGYTF
>TRBJ1-2|TRBV4-1|NA
CASSSSRGGLLTGYTF
>TRBJ2-7|TRBV3-1/TRBV3-2|NA
CASSQDPSRGLGEQYF
>TRBJ2-7|TRBV7-9|TRBD1
CASSLVDRANEQYF
>TRBJ2-7|TRBV5-1|TRBD1
CASSSVGQGVGEQYF
>TRBJ2-6|TRBV28|TRBD2
CASGGFGSGANVLTF
>TRBJ2-2|TRBV6-2/TRBV6-3|TRBD1
CASSIQGFAGELFF
>TRBJ1-2|TRBV28|NA
CASSMGLDGYTF
>TRBJ2-2|TRBV4-2|NA
CASSTPQGPGELFF
>TRBJ1-1|TRBV16|TRBD1
CASSPDRVAEAFF
>TRBJ2-3|TRBV5-4|NA
CASSSFERDTQYF
>TRBJ1-1|TRBV11-2|TRBD1
CASSLIQGGTEAFF
>TRBJ2-7|TRBV7-9|NA
CASSLFIEGYEQYF
>TRBJ2-7|TRBV11-2|NA
CASSLVNRQSYEQYF
>TRBJ1-4|TRBV6-6|TRBD1
CASRDRNNEKLFF